This T cell receptor (beta chain) was recovered during a study of breast tumors, draining lymph nodes, adjacent tissues. Overall study findings and caveats: Data only fit, rather than demonstrated, lymph node origin of most tumor T cells. Compared with basal-like, luminal-like tumors shared significantly more repertoire with nontumor tissue. Findings are consistent with lymph node origin and intratumoral expansion of most tumor T cells. Tumor TCR diversity was below lymph nodes but above nontumor tissue.

Points on this clonotype: What it recognizes is unknown.

TCRdb processed the multiplex PCR reads anew with MiXCR; each CDR3 protein has one entry. The data contain fewer than 15,000 distinct CDR3 sequences, roughly 60% of them seen just once; the ten biggest clones take up 49%. V shed 6 bases and J shed 0 bases, with 10 bases lying between them. Germline loops: CDR1 SGHRS, CDR2 YFSETQ. The CDR3 extends over 14 amino acids. The J gene is TRBJ1-3, the V gene TRBV5-1; perhaps TRBD1 as D (6 bases). This sequence was found in a female donor with breast cancer. Some clones in this sample may be carry-over from other donors' samples. Sequencing was carried out using tumor-adjacent breast tissue. CDR3 DNA sequence: TGCGCCAGCACGACAGGAGGCTCTGGAAACACCATATATTTT. Encoded protein: CASTTGGSGNTIYF.